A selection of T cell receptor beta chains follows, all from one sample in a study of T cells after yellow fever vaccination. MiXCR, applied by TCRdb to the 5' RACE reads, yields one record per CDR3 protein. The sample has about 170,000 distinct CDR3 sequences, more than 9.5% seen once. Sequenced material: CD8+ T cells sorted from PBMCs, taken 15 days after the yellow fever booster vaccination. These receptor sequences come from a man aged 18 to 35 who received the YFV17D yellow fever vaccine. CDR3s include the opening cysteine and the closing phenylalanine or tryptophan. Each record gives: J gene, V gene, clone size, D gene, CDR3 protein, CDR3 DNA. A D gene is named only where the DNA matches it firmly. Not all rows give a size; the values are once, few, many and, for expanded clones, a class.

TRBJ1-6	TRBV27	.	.	CASSQGVTDSPLHF	TGTGCCAGCAGCCAAGGGGTCACGGATTCACCCCTCCACTTT
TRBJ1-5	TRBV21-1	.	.	CASSKARPRGWQPQHF	TGTGCCAGCAGCAAAGCGCGGCCCAGGGGATGGCAGCCCCAGCATTTT
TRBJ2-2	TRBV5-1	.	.	CASSSYEATTGELFF	TGCGCCAGCAGCTCCTACGAAGCCACCACCGGGGAGCTGTTTTTT
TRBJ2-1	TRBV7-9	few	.	CASSPGATSVSEQFF	TGTGCCAGCAGCCCTGGGGCTACGTCGGTGAGTGAGCAGTTCTTC
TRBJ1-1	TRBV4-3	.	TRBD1	CASSPRTGSDTEAFF	TGCGCCAGCAGCCCCCGGACAGGGTCGGACACTGAAGCTTTCTTT
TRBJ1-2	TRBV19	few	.	CASSILGTAPGYTF	TGTGCCAGTAGTATATTGGGAACAGCACCTGGCTACACCTTC
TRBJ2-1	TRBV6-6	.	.	CASSRAVGIDEQFF	TGTGCCAGCAGTCGGGCAGTAGGTATCGATGAGCAGTTCTTC
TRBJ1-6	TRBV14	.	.	CASSVRDTTNSPLHF	TGTGCCAGCAGCGTCCGGGACACGACTAATTCACCCCTCCACTTT
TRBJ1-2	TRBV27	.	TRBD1	CASSRSTGGGFGYTF	TGTGCCAGCAGCCGTTCGACAGGGGGTGGCTTTGGCTACACCTTC
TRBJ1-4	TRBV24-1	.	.	CATSAEDEKLFF	TGTGCCACCAGTGCCGAAGATGAAAAACTGTTTTTT
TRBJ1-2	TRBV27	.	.	CASRSGSSRGYTF	TGTGCCAGCAGGTCAGGGTCGTCCCGAGGCTACACCTTC
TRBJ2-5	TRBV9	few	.	CASSGQAQETQYF	TGTGCCAGCAGCGGACAGGCCCAAGAGACCCAGTACTTC
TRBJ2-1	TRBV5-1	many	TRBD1	CASSGGDRESEQFF	TGCGCCAGCAGCGGGGGGGACAGGGAAAGTGAGCAGTTCTTC
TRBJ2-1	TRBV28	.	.	CASSLAFDEQFF	TGTGCCAGCAGTTTAGCCTTTGATGAGCAGTTCTTC
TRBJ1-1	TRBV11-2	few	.	CASSLSPREAFF	TGTGCCAGCAGCTTAAGCCCCCGTGAAGCTTTCTTT
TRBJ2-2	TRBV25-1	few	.	CASSEPGVTGELFF	TGTGCCAGCAGTGAGCCCGGGGTCACCGGGGAGCTGTTTTTT
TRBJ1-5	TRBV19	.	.	CASSIMEYSNQPQHF	TGTGCCAGTAGTATTATGGAGTATAGCAATCAGCCCCAGCATTTT
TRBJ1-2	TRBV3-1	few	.	CASSHRQASWGYTF	TGTGCCAGCAGCCATCGGCAGGCCTCGTGGGGCTACACCTTC
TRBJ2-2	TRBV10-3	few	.	CAISGSRGPNTGELFF	TGTGCCATCAGTGGGTCCCGTGGGCCGAACACCGGGGAGCTGTTTTTT
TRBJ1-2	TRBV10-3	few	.	CAISEIGYGYTF	TGTGCCATCAGTGAGATTGGTTATGGCTACACCTTC
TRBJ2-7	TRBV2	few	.	CASGRTETYEQYF	TGTGCCAGCGGCCGGACAGAAACCTACGAGCAGTACTTC
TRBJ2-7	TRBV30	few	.	CAWGFPYEQYF	TGTGCCTGGGGGTTCCCCTACGAGCAGTACTTC
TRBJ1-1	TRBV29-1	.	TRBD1	CSATGGEFTEAFF	TGCAGCGCCACAGGGGGCGAGTTCACTGAAGCTTTCTTT
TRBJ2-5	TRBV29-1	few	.	CSVEDAPGGHQETQYF	TGCAGCGTTGAAGATGCCCCCGGGGGCCATCAAGAGACCCAGTACTTC
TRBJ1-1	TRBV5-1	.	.	CASSTGGEAFF	TGCGCCAGCTCGACTGGGGGGGAAGCTTTCTTT
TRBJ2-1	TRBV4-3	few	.	CASSQDHNTLASSYNEQFF	TGCGCCAGCAGCCAAGATCACAACACTCTAGCAAGCTCCTACAATGAGCAGTTCTTC
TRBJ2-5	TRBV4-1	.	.	CASSPRKSETQYF	TGCGCCAGCAGCCCTCGGAAGAGTGAGACCCAGTACTTC
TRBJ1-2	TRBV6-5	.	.	CASSYQGALANYGYTF	TGTGCCAGCAGTTATCAAGGGGCCCTAGCTAACTATGGCTACACCTTC
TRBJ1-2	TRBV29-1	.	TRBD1	CSAQPGQDYGYTF	TGCAGCGCTCAGCCGGGACAGGACTATGGCTACACCTTC
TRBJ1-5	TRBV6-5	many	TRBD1	CASSPGGRNQPQHF	TGTGCCAGCAGTCCAGGGGGCAGGAATCAGCCCCAGCATTTT
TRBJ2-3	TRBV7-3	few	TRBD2	CASSPQGLAGATDTQYF	TGTGCCAGCAGCCCCCAGGGCCTAGCGGGGGCCACAGATACGCAGTATTTT
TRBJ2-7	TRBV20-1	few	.	CSAYLQGSSYEQYF	TGCAGTGCCTATCTCCAGGGGAGCTCCTACGAGCAGTACTTC
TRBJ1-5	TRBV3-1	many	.	CASSPEGGQPQHF	TGTGCCAGCAGCCCCGAGGGAGGTCAGCCCCAGCATTTT
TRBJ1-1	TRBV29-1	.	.	CSVENRDGAIEAFF	TGCAGCGTTGAAAACCGGGACGGGGCTATTGAAGCTTTCTTT
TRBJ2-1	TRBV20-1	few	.	CSARDVGDEQFF	TGCAGTGCTAGAGATGTAGGGGATGAGCAGTTCTTC
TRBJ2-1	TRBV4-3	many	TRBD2	CASSPGTSRYNEQFF	TGCGCCAGCAGCCCTGGGACTAGCAGGTACAATGAGCAGTTCTTC
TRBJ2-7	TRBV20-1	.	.	CSARDATGTILTYEQYF	TGCAGTGCTAGAGATGCGACCGGGACAATCCTTACCTACGAGCAGTACTTC
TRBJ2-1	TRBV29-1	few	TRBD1	CSALPRGYNEQFF	TGCAGCGCCCTACCCAGGGGGTACAATGAGCAGTTCTTC
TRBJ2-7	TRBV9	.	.	CASSVAADYEQYF	TGTGCCAGCAGCGTAGCGGCAGACTACGAGCAGTACTTC
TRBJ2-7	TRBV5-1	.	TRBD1	CASGPGTGETYEQYF	TGCGCCAGTGGCCCCGGGACAGGGGAAACCTACGAGCAGTACTTC
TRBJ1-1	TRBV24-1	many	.	CATSQGEVTEAFF	TGTGCCACCAGCCAGGGTGAAGTGACTGAAGCTTTCTTT
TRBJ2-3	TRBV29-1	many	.	CSVDVQATSTDTQYF	TGCAGCGTTGACGTCCAGGCAACTAGCACAGATACGCAGTATTTT
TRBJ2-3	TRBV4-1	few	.	CASSQIQGINTDTQYF	TGCGCCAGCAGCCAGATTCAAGGAATCAACACAGATACGCAGTATTTT
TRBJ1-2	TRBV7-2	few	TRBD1	CASSFFQDRARGYTF	TGTGCCAGCAGCTTTTTCCAAGACAGGGCTCGTGGCTACACCTTC
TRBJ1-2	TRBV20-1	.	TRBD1	CSARGQGHLYGYTF	TGCAGTGCTCGGGGACAGGGCCACTTATATGGCTACACCTTC
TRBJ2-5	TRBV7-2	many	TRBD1	CASSLAPRGMEETQYF	TGTGCCAGCAGCTTAGCGCCCAGGGGGATGGAAGAGACCCAGTACTTC
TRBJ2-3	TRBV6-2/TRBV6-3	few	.	CASSLLATSTDTQYF	TGTGCCAGCAGTCTTCTAGCGACTAGCACAGATACGCAGTATTTT
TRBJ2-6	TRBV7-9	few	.	CASSFRVSGANVLTF	TGTGCCAGCAGCTTCAGAGTCTCTGGGGCCAACGTCCTGACTTTC
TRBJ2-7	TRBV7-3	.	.	CASSLTVQPSYEQYF	TGTGCCAGCAGCTTAACAGTACAACCGTCCTACGAGCAGTACTTC
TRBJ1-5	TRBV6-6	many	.	CASSVNSNQPQHF	TGTGCCAGCAGTGTAAATAGCAATCAGCCCCAGCATTTT
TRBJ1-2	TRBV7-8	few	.	CASSLGLPLNGYTF	TGTGCCAGCAGCCTGGGACTACCTCTTAATGGCTACACCTTC
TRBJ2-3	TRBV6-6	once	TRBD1	CASSSGKQGAEDTQYF	TGTGCCAGCAGTAGCGGGAAACAGGGGGCGGAAGATACGCAGTATTTT
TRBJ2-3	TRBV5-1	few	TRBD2	CASSLAAGGVTDTQYF	TGCGCCAGCAGCTTGGCGGCGGGGGGGGTCACAGATACGCAGTATTTT
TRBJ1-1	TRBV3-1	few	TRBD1	CASSPIGQGNTEAFF	TGTGCCAGCAGCCCCATCGGACAGGGAAACACTGAAGCTTTCTTT
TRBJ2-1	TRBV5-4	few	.	CASSLRTRLSDEQFF	TGTGCCAGCAGCTTGAGGACCCGCTTATCCGATGAGCAGTTCTTC